This entry concerns a single T cell receptor (beta chain). The target of this receptor is not known. Base qualities were left out, and no much larger clone turns up one base away. Unsorted PBMC libraries were generated from 2 million PBMCs stored in RNAlater at -80 °C until RNA extraction. PBMCs were separated from peripheral blood using Ficoll-Hypaque density gradient centrifugation and then cryopreserved in liquid nitrogen. cDNA was synthesized by template-switch 5'RACE using a primer with a 10-nucleotide random unique molecular identifier that tagged each TCR transcript. Every sequencing run covered 15-18 subjects and yielded more than 170 million TCR-beta sequences. Total RNA was extracted with the RNeasy kit. The KAPA Real-time Library Amplification kit was used to amplify TCR-beta VDJ regions with primers targeting the TCR constant region and the 5'RACE anchor. A first PCR added sample indexes and Illumina adaptors, after which a second PCR increased the library yield. After purification with Ampure beads, the TCR product of roughly 650 bp was size-selected on a 2% E-gel SizeSelection system. Library quality was checked on a Bioanalyzer, concentration was measured with Qubit, and libraries were quantified with the Kapa Library Quantification kit before pooling. Libraries were sequenced paired-end 2 x 150 bp on an Illumina HiSeq 2500. To increase sequence diversity, roughly 24-31% phiX was spiked into each library pool. In the authors' own workflow: The UMI-based MiGEC pipeline processed quality-filtered reads and removed over 80% of raw TCR sequences during error correction. VDJ genes were aligned to IMGT germline references, and each clonotype was defined by a unique CDR3 amino acid sequence together with V-J genes. Clonal expansion, Shannon diversity and CDR3 relatedness (CalcPairwiseDistances, ClusterSamples) were evaluated with VDJtools, and phylogenetic trees were built with CLCbio workbench. Expanded clones were defined as having at least 8 unique UMIs, based on coefficient-of-variation modelling across technical triplicates. The public sequencing data were trimmed at Q25 with fastp and processed into clonotypes with MiXCR by TCRdb, which kept only in-frame beta chains. All rows with the same CDR3 protein become a single entry with the most common DNA and genes. V and J calls and clone size were set by TCRdb, not the authors. This sample lists about 21,000 distinct CDR3 sequences; about 15% were detected once. The ten biggest clones cover more than 14% of the sample.

Compared with germline, V lacks 5 bases and J lacks 3 bases; bases without a gene match: 5. In the germline V gene, CDR1 corresponds to SGHVS and CDR2 to FQNEAQ. Its CDR3 holds 14 amino acids, cysteine through phenylalanine. This entry keeps only the CDR3 DNA: 42 bases, framed from base 1. This entry comes from a study of neurological immune-mediated disorders (dated 2019 in TCRdb). General notes on the study: Peripheral blood TCR-beta repertoires from HTLV-I-associated myelopathy (HAM/TSP) patients, multiple sclerosis patients and healthy controls were compared by UMI-based sequencing. Longitudinal samples, technical triplicates and paired sorted CD4+ and CD8+ T-cell subsets, alongside PBMC samples, were included among the approximately 110 TCR-beta libraries. Of the approximately 70 subjects in the cohort, approximately 15 were HAM/TSP patients, roughly 34 were multiple sclerosis patients, and about 20 were healthy controls.

General findings and caveats noted by the study authors: No identical CDR3 amino acid sequences were shared among expanded clones across subjects, suggesting private TCR-beta repertoires in all groups. The highest TCR clonal expansion was observed in HAM/TSP patients, whereas the lowest was observed in MS patients, even when compared with healthy controls.

This receptor was taken from a female donor with HTLV-1-associated myelopathy (HAM/TSP). The sequence joins TRBV7-8 to TRBJ2-7; 9 junctional bases match TRBD2. Sequenced material: PBMCs. For the CDR3, the sequence is CASSPIAGDYEQYF. Here is the DNA: TGTGCCAGCAGCCCCATAGCGGGAGACTACGAGCAGTACTTC.